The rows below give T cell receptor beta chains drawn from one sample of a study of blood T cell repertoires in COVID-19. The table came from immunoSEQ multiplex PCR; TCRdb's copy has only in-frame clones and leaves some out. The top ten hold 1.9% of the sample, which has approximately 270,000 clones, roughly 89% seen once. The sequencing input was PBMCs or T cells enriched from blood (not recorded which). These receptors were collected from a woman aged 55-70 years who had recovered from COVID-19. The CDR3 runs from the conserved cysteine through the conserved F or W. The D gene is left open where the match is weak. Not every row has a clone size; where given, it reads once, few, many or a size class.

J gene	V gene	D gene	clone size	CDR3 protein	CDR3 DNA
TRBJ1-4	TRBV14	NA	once	CASSPLRVGTEKLFF	TGTGCCAGCAGCCCCCTCAGGGTAGGAACTGAAAAACTGTTTTTT
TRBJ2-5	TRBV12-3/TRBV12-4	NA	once	CASRSNRETQYF	TGTGCCAGCCGAAGTAATCGGGAGACCCAGTACTTC
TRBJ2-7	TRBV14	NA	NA	CASSLFPGVNFYEQYF	TGTGCCAGCAGCCTTTTTCCAGGGGTAAACTTCTACGAGCAGTACTTC
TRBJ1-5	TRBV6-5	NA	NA	CASLVGIYQPQHF	TGTGCCAGCCTGGTGGGCATTTATCAGCCCCAGCATTTT
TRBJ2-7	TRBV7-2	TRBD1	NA	CASSFQQGSEQYF	TGTGCCAGCAGCTTCCAACAGGGGTCCGAGCAGTACTTC
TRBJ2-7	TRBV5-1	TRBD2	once	CASSVRAGGYSYEQYF	TGCGCCAGCAGCGTCCGAGCGGGGGGCTATTCCTACGAGCAGTACTTC
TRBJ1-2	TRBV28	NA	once	CASGDARPHYGYTF	TGTGCCAGCGGCGATGCGAGGCCTCACTATGGCTACACCTTC
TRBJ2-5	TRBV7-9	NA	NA	CASSYAGGETQYF	TGTGCCAGCAGTTACGCCGGAGGGGAGACCCAGTACTTC
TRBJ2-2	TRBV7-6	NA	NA	CASSLRDLANTGELFF	TGTGCCAGCAGCCTCCGGGACTTAGCGAACACCGGGGAGCTGTTTTTT
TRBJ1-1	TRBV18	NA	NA	CASSGGGEAFF	TGTGCCAGCTCAGGCGGGGGGGAAGCTTTCTTT
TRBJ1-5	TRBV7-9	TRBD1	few	CASGDSGQPQHF	TGTGCCAGCGGGGACAGCGGTCAGCCCCAGCATTTT
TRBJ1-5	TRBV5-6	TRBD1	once	CASSSGTGMNQPQHF	TGTGCCAGCAGCTCCGGGACAGGGATGAATCAGCCCCAGCATTTT
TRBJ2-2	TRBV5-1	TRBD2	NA	CASSLPAVGGGYGELFF	TGCGCCAGCAGCTTGCCCGCCGTAGGCGGGGGGTACGGGGAGCTGTTTTTT
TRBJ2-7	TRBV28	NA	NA	CASSLVTPYEQYF	TGTGCCAGCAGTTTAGTAACACCCTACGAGCAGTACTTC
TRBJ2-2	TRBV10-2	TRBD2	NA	CASSATSGSAGELFF	TGCGCCAGCAGTGCGACTAGCGGGAGTGCCGGGGAGCTGTTTTTT
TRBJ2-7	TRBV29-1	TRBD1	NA	CSVGKGTGYSEQYF	TGCAGCGTTGGGAAGGGGACAGGGTATTCCGAGCAGTACTTC
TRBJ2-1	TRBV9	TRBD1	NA	CASSAQGTSYNEQFF	TGTGCCAGCAGCGCACAGGGGACCTCCTACAATGAGCAGTTCTTC
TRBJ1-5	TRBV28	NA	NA	CASSRGKGPQHF	TGTGCCAGCAGCCGGGGGAAAGGGCCCCAGCATTTT
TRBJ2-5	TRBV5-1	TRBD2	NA	CASSSGTSGGAWETQYF	TGCGCCAGCAGTTCCGGGACTAGCGGGGGGGCCTGGGAGACCCAGTACTTC
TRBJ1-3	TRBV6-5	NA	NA	CASRTGSGNTIYF	TGTGCCAGCAGAACAGGGTCTGGAAACACCATATATTTT
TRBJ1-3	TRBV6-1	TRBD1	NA	CASSDTGVSGNTIYF	TGTGCCAGCAGTGACACAGGGGTCTCTGGAAACACCATATATTTT
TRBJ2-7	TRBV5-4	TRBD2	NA	CASSRTSGGPYEQYF	TGTGCCAGCAGCCGGACTAGCGGGGGGCCGTACGAGCAGTACTTC
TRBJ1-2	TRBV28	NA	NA	CASSPFVGGTSYTF	TGTGCCAGCAGTCCCTTCGTGGGGGGTACGAGCTACACCTTC
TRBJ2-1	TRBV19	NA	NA	CASSIVSEYNEQFF	TGTGCCAGTAGTATTGTTTCAGAATACAATGAGCAGTTCTTC
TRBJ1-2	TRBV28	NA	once	CAGSAANYGYTF	TGTGCCGGATCGGCGGCCAACTATGGCTACACCTTC
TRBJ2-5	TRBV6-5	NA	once	CASRLEAQYF	TGTGCCAGCCGCCTGGAGGCCCAGTACTTC
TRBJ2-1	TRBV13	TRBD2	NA	CASSTKRQGIAGGSSYNEQFF	TGTGCCAGCAGCACTAAAAGACAGGGAATAGCGGGGGGCTCCTCCTACAATGAGCAGTTCTTC
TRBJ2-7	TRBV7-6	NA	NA	CASSLAQGRFYEQYF	TGTGCCAGCAGCCTAGCACAGGGGAGGTTCTACGAGCAGTACTTC
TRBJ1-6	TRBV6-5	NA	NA	CASSNRDLRSPLHF	TGTGCCAGCAGCAACAGGGATTTGCGGTCACCCCTCCACTTT
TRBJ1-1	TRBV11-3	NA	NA	CASSSRVQNTEAFF	TGTGCCAGCAGCTCCCGGGTTCAGAACACTGAAGCTTTCTTT
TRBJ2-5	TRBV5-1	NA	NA	CASSRNVGGGETQYF	TGCGCCAGCAGCCGGAACGTGGGGGGAGGAGAGACCCAGTACTTC
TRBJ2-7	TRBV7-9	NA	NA	CASSGAGQGGYEQYF	TGTGCCAGCAGTGGCGCCGGACAGGGAGGGTACGAGCAGTACTTC
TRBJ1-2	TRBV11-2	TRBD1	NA	CASSPRQGVHGYTF	TGTGCCAGCAGCCCCCGGCAGGGGGTTCATGGCTACACCTTC
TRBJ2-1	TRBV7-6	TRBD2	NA	CASSPRPSGTYNEQFF	TGTGCCAGCAGCCCCCGCCCTAGCGGGACCTACAATGAGCAGTTCTTC
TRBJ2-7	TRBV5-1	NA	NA	CASSSDPGAYEQYF	TGCGCCAGCAGCTCGGACCCGGGAGCCTACGAGCAGTACTTC
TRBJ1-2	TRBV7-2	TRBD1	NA	CASSSAGTGVGYTF	TGTGCCAGCAGCTCCGCCGGGACAGGGGTTGGCTACACCTTC
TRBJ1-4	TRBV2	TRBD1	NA	CASSQGGEKLFF	TGTGCCAGCAGCCAAGGGGGCGAAAAACTGTTTTTT
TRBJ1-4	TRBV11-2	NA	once	CASSLNSGAFNEKLFF	TGTGCCAGCAGCTTAAATTCGGGAGCGTTTAATGAAAAACTGTTTTTT
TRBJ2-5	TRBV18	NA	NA	CASSPNGGETQYF	TGTGCCAGCTCACCAAACGGCGGTGAGACCCAGTACTTC
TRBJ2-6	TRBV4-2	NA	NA	CASSQEFGQSGANVLTF	TGTGCCAGCAGCCAAGAATTTGGGCAGTCTGGGGCCAACGTCCTGACTTTC
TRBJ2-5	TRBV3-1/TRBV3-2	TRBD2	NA	CASSLIPGLADEKETQYF	TGTGCCAGCAGCCTTATTCCGGGACTAGCGGATGAAAAAGAGACCCAGTACTTC
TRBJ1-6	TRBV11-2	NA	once	CASSRQFVSPLHF	TGTGCCAGCAGTCGACAGTTCGTGTCACCCCTCCACTTT
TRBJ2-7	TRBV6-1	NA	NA	CASSENWGPYEQYF	TGTGCCAGCAGTGAAAATTGGGGCCCCTACGAGCAGTACTTC